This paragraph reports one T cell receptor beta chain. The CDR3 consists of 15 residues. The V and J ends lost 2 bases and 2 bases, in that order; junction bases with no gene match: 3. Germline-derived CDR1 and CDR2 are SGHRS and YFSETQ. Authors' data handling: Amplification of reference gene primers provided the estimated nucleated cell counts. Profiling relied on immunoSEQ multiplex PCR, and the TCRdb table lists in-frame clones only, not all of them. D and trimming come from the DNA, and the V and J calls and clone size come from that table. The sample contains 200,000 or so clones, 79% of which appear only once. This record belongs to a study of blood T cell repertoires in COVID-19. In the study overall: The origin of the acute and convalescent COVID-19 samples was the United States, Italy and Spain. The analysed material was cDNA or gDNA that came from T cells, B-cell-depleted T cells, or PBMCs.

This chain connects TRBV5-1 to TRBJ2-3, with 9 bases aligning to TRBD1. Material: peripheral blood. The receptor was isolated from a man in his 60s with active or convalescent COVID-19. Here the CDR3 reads CASSLDRGFTDTQYF. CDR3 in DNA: TGCGCCAGCAGCTTAGACAGGGGGTTCACAGATACGCAGTATTTT.